The clone carrying this T cell receptor (beta chain) was picked up many times. Its antigen remains unknown. This CDR3 has 11 residues. Germline CDR1 SQVTM, CDR2 ANQGSEA. J gave up 6 bases and V 6 bases, and 3 bases lay outside the gene matches. During construction of the library, unique molecular identifiers were attached to individual cDNA molecules for quantitative, reproducible TCR counting. Authors' processing steps: The number of TCRs in each sample had a median of about 100,000 and spanned roughly 23,224 to 700,000. TCRdb ran MiXCR on the RACE reads and lists one entry per CDR3 protein. The V and J calls here are based on TCRdb, not the publication. The sample shows about 360,000 distinct CDR3 sequences, around 6.9% of them seen only once. This entry comes from a study of human T cells and chemical hapten exposure. General observations from the study: Versus controls, expanded TCRs had significantly more large CDR3 similarity clusters.

As for time point: patch test 1, 2 weeks after DPC sensitization. The treatment was: therapeutic diphenylcyclopropenone sensitization with weekly scalp DPC. The sample in question was whole blood, obtained in connection with sensitization to the hapten diphenylcyclopropenone (DPC). This TCR was sampled from a woman aged 18-35 years with alopecia areata. Some clones in this sample may be carry-over from other donors' samples. The rearrangement uses TRBV29-1 and TRBJ2-7; 9 bases agree with TRBD1. CDR3 region: CSVGTGTEQYF. CDR3 nucleotides: TGCAGCGTGGGGACAGGGACCGAGCAGTACTTC.